Listed below are T cell receptor beta chains from one sample, sequenced in a study of blood T cells in healthy people across ages. TCRdb re-called the 5' RACE reads through MiXCR, storing one row per CDR3 protein. This table has approximately 730,000 distinct CDR3 sequences, roughly 47% appearing once. The sequenced sample was blood. The receptor set was obtained from a woman aged 60-75 years in good health. Both conserved end residues are part of each CDR3.

CAIKSGQGNTDTQYF,TRBJ2-3,TRBV10-3
CASRPGTGGSQPQHF,TRBJ1-5,TRBV7-2
CAINRGGGDTEAFF,TRBJ1-1,TRBV12-3/TRBV12-4
CASSLAVGACNEQYF,TRBJ2-5,TRBV7-6
CSSTGDGRSYEQYF,TRBJ2-7,TRBV29-1
CASSFLRVASGGANVLTF,TRBJ2-6,TRBV12-3/TRBV12-4
CASSLGGTLYQETQYF,TRBJ2-5,TRBV7-9
CATSEPGSETQYF,TRBJ2-5,TRBV24-1
CAGSNGLAAYNEQFF,TRBJ2-1,TRBV9
CASGLGTGGNNEQFF,TRBJ2-1,TRBV12-5
CSVLAGTDTQYF,TRBJ2-3,TRBV29-1
CASSGQGSYGYTF,TRBJ1-2,TRBV4-1
CASSNRLAGGPKEQFF,TRBJ2-1,TRBV6-5
CASSYMTSARNNEQFF,TRBJ2-1,TRBV7-3
CASSDSVVGGYTF,TRBJ1-2,TRBV6-5
CAISEIGWEQYF,TRBJ2-5,TRBV10-3
CASSFRGLDEAFF,TRBJ1-1,TRBV5-1
CASSRGERWELFF,TRBJ2-2,TRBV25-1
CASSSQGARTDTQYF,TRBJ2-3,TRBV5-1
CASSHLRQILGNTEAFF,TRBJ1-1,TRBV6-1
CASSLVPPPWNEQFF,TRBJ2-1,TRBV27
CASSRFNEQYF,TRBJ2-7,TRBV28
CASSLPTDTQYF,TRBJ2-3,TRBV11-1
CASSLEGGLYNEQFF,TRBJ2-1,TRBV12-3/TRBV12-4
CASSISNFDRAGYTF,TRBJ1-2,TRBV12-3/TRBV12-4
CSASEVPGQGGSAYNSPLHF,TRBJ1-6,TRBV20-1
CASSQGTDGEQFF,TRBJ2-1,TRBV3-1
CAGARESSYNEQFF,TRBJ2-1,TRBV9
CASSFSPYRGLQETQYF,.,TRBV7-9
CASSQDVVNEKLFF,TRBJ1-4,TRBV4-2
CASSYRLRGYTF,TRBJ1-2,TRBV6-2/TRBV6-3
CASSYNLMGAQGYTF,TRBJ1-2,TRBV6-6
CARGAGNQPQHF,TRBJ1-5,TRBV2
CASSYRGDTDTQYF,TRBJ2-3,TRBV6-6
CASSQGSGGELFF,TRBJ2-2,TRBV4-3
CSATNSQETQYF,TRBJ2-5,TRBV20-1
CSARGESETQFF,TRBJ2-1,TRBV20-1
CASSLWVSIETQYF,TRBJ2-5,TRBV12-3/TRBV12-4
CASSTLRTPVIYEQYF,TRBJ2-7,TRBV9
CASTLGTGSYNEQFF,TRBJ2-1,TRBV5-1
CSARSTSPPNNEQYF,TRBJ2-4,TRBV20-1
CATYSGEGSPLHF,TRBJ1-6,TRBV6-5
CASSLGSPGEQYF,TRBJ2-5,TRBV28
CASSLRTGTGSYNEQFF,TRBJ2-1,TRBV5-6
CASSLRRETSYNEQFF,TRBJ2-1,TRBV12-3/TRBV12-4
CASSLSEGTYNEQFF,TRBJ2-1,TRBV28
CSAARAGLNTEAFF,TRBJ1-1,TRBV20-1
CASSQERPGGVPGTITDTQYF,TRBJ2-3,TRBV3-1
CASDVDRVGKAFF,TRBJ1-1,TRBV7-2
CASSPGGRGHEQYF,TRBJ2-7,TRBV28